This TCR beta chain was retrieved from a study of blood T cell repertoires in COVID-19 (TCRdb year 2020). Some background on the complete study: The collaborator samples originated in the United States, Italy and Spain and spanned the acute and convalescent phases of COVID-19. The prospective study material was composed of cDNA or gDNA derived from T cells, B-cell-depleted T cells, or PBMCs. Deeply sampled blood TCRbeta repertoires from subjects exposed to, actively infected with, or recovered from COVID-19 were included in the dataset. The repertoires were made available in a free public database intended to serve as a resource for research on the immune response to SARS-CoV-2. Samples came from the ongoing ImmuneRACE study (first 160 participants) plus 1,254 subjects from 6 global collaborators. The sample metadata nearly always contained a de-identified subject ID, COVID-19 status, age in years and sex. Where available, HLA class I and class II types were taken from metadata supplied by the sample provider and were not determined by assay-based typing. Findings and caveats that apply to the study as a whole: Clinical and demographic metadata were provided uncurated, with the amount varying by source and participant.

This clone was recorded a few times. The target of this receptor is not known. It has no much larger one-base neighbor in the sample; base qualities were not kept. TCRbeta CDR3 regions were amplified from genomic DNA using the immunoSEQ Assay, a bias-controlled multiplex PCR. As for the original processing: The number of nucleated cells in each sample was estimated from the amplification of reference gene primers within the assay. To quantify the absolute abundance of each unique TCRbeta CDR3 rearrangement, sequence reads were collapsed and filtered. For each sample, productive Simpson clonality was calculated by taking the square root of Simpson's diversity index across productive rearrangements. TCRdb took this table from immuneACCESS and kept in-frame rearrangements with V and J called. Such tables lack part of the clones; where checked against another copy, unresolved V genes explain under half of the gap, and the rest is unexplained. Clone size and V and J calls were adopted from that table, with D and trimming inferred from the DNA. A total of about 72,000 clones appear in this sample, about nine tenths of them only once. Together, the top ten hold about 8.1% of the sample.

The CDR3, cysteine through phenylalanine, is 16 amino acids long. Kept here is only the CDR3 DNA, which spans 48 bases and is read in frame from base 1. CDR1 and CDR2 are drawn from the germline V gene: MDHEN, SYDVKM. Trimming removed 4 bases from V and 2 bases from J, leaving 15 bases between the germline ends. Whole blood was collected in K2EDTA tubes by collaborating institutions according to the institutions' own protocols. Collaborator samples were shipped for TCRbeta analysis as frozen whole blood, isolated PBMCs, or DNA extracted from either sample type. Input material: peripheral blood. This chain is built from TRBV28 and TRBJ1-5; perhaps TRBD1 is the D gene, with 6 bases matching. The sequence was obtained from a man aged 25-45 years with acute or convalescent COVID-19. The CDR3 protein: CASSSPRGAGNQPQHF. In nucleotides, the sequence is TGTGCCAGCAGTTCCCCCAGGGGAGCGGGCAATCAGCCCCAGCATTTT.